This T cell receptor (beta chain) is drawn from a study of blood T cell repertoires in COVID-19. Looking at the study overall: Sources were T cells, B-cell-depleted T cells, or PBMCs; the material itself was cDNA or gDNA.

Per the germline V gene, CDR1 is MNHEY and CDR2 is SMNVEV (reference sequence). CDR3 length: 14 residues. The V and J ends lost 5 bases and 4 bases, in that order; junction bases with no gene match: 6. Seattle's enrolled individuals joined amid active infection and were then monitored longitudinally. Authors' data handling: From reference gene primer amplification, estimates of nucleated cell counts were derived. Profiled with immunoSEQ multiplex PCR; TCRdb holds only in-frame clones, not every one. That table furnishes V, J and clone size, whereas the DNA furnished D and trimming. The top ten clones hold roughly 1.4% of a sample with roughly 380,000 clones, about 89% of them seen once.

This chain links TRBV27 with TRBJ1-1, with 8 bases aligning to TRBD1. This clonotype originated in a woman in her forties with COVID-19, enrolled during active disease. The specimen was peripheral blood. This CDR3 reads CASSPHRGSTEAFF. CDR3 DNA: TGTGCCAGCAGTCCCCACAGGGGGAGCACTGAAGCTTTCTTT.